The entry below gives a single T cell receptor (beta chain) sequence along with its context. The PCR had 60 Vbeta and 13 Jbeta primers. Sequencing was performed with immunoSEQ multiplex PCR; in TCRdb, only in-frame clones are kept and a portion is missing. The sample contains about 220,000 clones, around 80% of which appear only once. Germline CDR1 reads SEHNR; CDR2 reads FQNEAQ (reference sequence). CDR3 length: 18 residues. The junction had 9 bases not matched to a gene; V was cut back by 1 base and J by 0 bases. The data originate from a study of cytomegalovirus exposure and HLA in healthy donors. This TCR was recovered from a woman between 35 and 50 years old in good health and CMV-seropositive. The V gene is TRBV7-9, the J gene TRBJ2-7; 10 bases are a match to TRBD2. Sequences were obtained from PBMCs. The CDR3 coding sequence is TGTGCCAGCAGCTTAGGTTCGTCTAGCGGGAGTTACTCCTACGAGCAGTACTTC. Encoded protein: CASSLGSSSGSYSYEQYF.